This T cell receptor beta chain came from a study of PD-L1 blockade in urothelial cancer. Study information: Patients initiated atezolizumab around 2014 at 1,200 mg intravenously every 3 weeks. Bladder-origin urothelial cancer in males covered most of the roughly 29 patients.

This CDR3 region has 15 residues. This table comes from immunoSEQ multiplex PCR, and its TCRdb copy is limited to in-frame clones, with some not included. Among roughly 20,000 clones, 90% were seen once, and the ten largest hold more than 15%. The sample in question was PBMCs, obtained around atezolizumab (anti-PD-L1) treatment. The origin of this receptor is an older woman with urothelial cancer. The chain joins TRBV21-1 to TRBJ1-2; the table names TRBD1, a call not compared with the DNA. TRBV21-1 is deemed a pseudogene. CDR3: CASSSYRGRGRGYTF. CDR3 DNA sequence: TGTGCCAGCAGCTCATACAGGGGGCGAGGTCGGGGCTACACCTTC.